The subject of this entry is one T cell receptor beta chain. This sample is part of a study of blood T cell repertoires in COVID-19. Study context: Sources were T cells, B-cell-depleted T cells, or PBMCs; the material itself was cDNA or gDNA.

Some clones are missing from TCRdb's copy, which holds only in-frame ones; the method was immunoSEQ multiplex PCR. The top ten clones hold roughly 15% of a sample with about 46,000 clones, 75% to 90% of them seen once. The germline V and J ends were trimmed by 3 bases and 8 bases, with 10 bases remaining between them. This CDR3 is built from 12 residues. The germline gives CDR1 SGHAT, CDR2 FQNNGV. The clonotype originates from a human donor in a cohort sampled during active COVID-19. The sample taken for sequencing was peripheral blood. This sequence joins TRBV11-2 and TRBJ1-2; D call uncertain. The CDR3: CASSLEDIGYTF. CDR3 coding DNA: TGTGCCAGCAGCTTGGAGGATATCGGCTACACCTTC.